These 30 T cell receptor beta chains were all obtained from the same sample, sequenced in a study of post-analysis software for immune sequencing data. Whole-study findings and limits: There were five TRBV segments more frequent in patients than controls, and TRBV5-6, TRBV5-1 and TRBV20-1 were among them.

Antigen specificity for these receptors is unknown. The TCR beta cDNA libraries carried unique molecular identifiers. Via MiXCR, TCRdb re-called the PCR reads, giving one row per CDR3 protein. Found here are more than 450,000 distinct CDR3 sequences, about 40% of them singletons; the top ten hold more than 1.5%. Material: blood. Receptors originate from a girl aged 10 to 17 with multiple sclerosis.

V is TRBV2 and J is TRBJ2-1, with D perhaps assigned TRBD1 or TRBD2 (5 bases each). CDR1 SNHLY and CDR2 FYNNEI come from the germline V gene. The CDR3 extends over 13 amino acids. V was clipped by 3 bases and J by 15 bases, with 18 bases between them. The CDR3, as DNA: TGTGCCAGCAGTGATTCGAGCCGGGACCCAGGGTTCTTC. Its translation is CASSDSSRDPGFF.

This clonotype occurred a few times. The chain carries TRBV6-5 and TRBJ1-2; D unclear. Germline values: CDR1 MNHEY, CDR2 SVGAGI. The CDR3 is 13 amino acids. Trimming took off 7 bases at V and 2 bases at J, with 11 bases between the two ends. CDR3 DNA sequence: TGTGCCAGCACAGTCGACACCAACTATGGCTACACCTTC. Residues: CASTVDTNYGYTF.

DNA for the CDR3: TGCAGTGGGACTAGCGGCCAAGAGACCCAGTACTTC. As protein: CSGTSGQETQYF. The genes are TRBV20-1 and TRBJ2-5; 10 bases match TRBD2. CDR3 length: 12 residues. Trimming at V came to 7 bases and at J to 1 base, leaving 0 bases not matched to a gene. Germline V CDR1 and CDR2: DFQATT, SNEGSKA (reference sequence).

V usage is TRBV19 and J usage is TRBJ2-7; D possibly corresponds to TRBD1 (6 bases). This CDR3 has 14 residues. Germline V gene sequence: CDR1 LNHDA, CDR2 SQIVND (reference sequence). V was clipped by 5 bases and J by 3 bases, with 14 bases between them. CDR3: CASSVQGLNYEQYF. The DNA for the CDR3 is TGTGCCAGTAGTGTACAGGGCCTCAACTACGAGCAGTACTTC.

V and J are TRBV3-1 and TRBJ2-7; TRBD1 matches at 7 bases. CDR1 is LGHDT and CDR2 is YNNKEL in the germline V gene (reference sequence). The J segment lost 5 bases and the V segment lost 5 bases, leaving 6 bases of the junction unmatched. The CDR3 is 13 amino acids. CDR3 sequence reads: CASSANRGNEQYF. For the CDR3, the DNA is TGTGCCAGCAGCGCGAACAGGGGCAACGAGCAGTACTTC.

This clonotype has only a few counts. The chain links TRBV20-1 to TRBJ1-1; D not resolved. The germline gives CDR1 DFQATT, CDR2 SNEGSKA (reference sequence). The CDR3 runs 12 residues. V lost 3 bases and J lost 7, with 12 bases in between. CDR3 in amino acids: CSASPPTLEAFF. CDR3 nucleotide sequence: TGCAGTGCTAGCCCCCCCACCCTTGAAGCTTTCTTT.

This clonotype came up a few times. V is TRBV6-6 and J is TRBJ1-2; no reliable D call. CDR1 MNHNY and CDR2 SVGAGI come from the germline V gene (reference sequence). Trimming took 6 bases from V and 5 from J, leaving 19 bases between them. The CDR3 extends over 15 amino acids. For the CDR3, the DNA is TGTGCCAGCAGGTCGGGCGAAACAGCCATTTATGGCTACACCTTC. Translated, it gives CASRSGETAIYGYTF.

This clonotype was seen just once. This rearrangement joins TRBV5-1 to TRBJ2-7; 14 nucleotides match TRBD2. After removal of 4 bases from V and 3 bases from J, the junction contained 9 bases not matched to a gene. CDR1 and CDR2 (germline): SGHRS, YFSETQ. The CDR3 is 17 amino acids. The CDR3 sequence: CASSKYGTSGGNYEQYF. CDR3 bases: TGCGCCAGCAGCAAATACGGGACTAGCGGGGGCAACTACGAGCAGTACTTC. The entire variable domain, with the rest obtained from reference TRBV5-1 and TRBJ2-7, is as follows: KAGVTQTPRYLIKTRGQQVTLSCSPISGHRSVSWYQQTPGQGLQFLFEYFSETQRNKGNFPGRFSGRQFSNSRSEMNVSTLELGDSALYLCASSKYGTSGGNYEQYFGPGTRLTVT.

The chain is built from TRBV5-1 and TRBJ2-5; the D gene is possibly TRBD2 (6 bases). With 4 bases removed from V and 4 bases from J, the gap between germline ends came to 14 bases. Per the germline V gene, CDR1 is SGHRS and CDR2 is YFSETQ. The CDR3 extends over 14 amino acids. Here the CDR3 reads CASSGGLSIETQYF. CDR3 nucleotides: TGCGCCAGCAGCGGGGGACTTTCTATAGAGACCCAGTACTTC.

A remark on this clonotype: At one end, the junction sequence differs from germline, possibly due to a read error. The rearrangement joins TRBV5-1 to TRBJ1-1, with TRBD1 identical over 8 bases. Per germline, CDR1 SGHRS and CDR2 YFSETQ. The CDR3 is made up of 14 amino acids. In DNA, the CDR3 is TGTGCCAGCAGTTCGGGACAGGCTAACACTGAAGCTTTCTTT. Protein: CASSSGQANTEAFF. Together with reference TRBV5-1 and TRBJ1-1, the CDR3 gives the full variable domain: KAGVTQTPRYLIKTRGQQVTLSCSPISGHRSVSWYQQTPGQGLQFLFEYFSETQRNKGNFPGRFSGRQFSNSRSEMNVSTLELGDSALYLCASSSGQANTEAFFGQGTRLTVV.

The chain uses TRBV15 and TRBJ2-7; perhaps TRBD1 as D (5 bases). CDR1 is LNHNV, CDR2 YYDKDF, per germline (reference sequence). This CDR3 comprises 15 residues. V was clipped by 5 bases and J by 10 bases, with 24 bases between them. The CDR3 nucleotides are TGTGCCACCAGCGGGATAGGGATAGGACAAGAGGCCCAGTACTTC. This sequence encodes CATSGIGIGQEAQYF.

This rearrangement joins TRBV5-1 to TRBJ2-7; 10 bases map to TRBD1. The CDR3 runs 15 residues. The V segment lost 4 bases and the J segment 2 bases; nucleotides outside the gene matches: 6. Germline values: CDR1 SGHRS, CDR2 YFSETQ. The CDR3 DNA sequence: TGCGCCAGCAGCCGCACCGGGACAGGGGCCTACGAGCAGTACTTC. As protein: CASSRTGTGAYEQYF. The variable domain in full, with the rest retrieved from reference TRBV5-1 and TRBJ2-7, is KAGVTQTPRYLIKTRGQQVTLSCSPISGHRSVSWYQQTPGQGLQFLFEYFSETQRNKGNFPGRFSGRQFSNSRSEMNVSTLELGDSALYLCASSRTGTGAYEQYFGPGTRLTVT.

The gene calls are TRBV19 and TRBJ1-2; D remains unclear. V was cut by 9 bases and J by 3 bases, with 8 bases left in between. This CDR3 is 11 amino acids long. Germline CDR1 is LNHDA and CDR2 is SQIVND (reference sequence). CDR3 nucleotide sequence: TGTGCCAGCCTTAAGGACTATGGCTACACCTTC. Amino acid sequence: CASLKDYGYTF.

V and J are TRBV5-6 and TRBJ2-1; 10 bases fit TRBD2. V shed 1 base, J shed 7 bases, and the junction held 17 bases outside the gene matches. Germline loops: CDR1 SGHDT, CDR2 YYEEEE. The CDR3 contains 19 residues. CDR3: CASSLPYPQASGRANEQFF. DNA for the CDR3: TGTGCCAGCAGCTTGCCCTACCCCCAGGCCAGCGGGAGGGCGAATGAGCAGTTCTTC.

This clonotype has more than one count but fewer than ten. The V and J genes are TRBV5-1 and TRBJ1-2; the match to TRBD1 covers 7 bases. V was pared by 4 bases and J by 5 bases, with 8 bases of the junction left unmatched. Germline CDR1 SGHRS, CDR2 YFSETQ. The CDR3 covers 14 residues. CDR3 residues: CASSPGQAWYGYTF. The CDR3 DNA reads TGCGCCAGCAGCCCCGGACAGGCTTGGTATGGCTACACCTTC. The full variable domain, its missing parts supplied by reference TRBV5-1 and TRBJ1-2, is KAGVTQTPRYLIKTRGQQVTLSCSPISGHRSVSWYQQTPGQGLQFLFEYFSETQRNKGNFPGRFSGRQFSNSRSEMNVSTLELGDSALYLCASSPGQAWYGYTFGSGTRLTVV.

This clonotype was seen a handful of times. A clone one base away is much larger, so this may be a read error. CDR3 region: CASSYSPTSGIHNEQFF. As DNA, the CDR3 is TGTGCCAGCAGTTACTCGCCCACTAGCGGGATTCACAATGAGCAGTTCTTC. The chain recombines TRBV6-5 with TRBJ2-1, with 10 bases lining up with TRBD2. CDR3 size: 17 residues. Trimming took 0 bases from V and 5 from J; bases not matched to a gene: 7. CDR1 MNHEY and CDR2 SVGAGI come from the germline V gene.

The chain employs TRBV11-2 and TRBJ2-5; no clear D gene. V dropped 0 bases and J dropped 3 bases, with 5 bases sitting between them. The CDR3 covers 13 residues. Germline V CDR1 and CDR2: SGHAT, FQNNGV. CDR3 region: CASSLDPKETQYF. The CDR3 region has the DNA TGTGCCAGCAGCTTAGATCCCAAAGAGACCCAGTACTTC. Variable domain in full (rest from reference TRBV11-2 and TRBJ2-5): EAGVAQSPRYKIIEKRQSVAFWCNPISGHATLYWYQQILGQGPKLLIQFQNNGVVDDSQLPKDRFSAERLKGVDSTLKIQPAKLEDSAVYLCASSLDPKETQYFGPGTRLLVL.

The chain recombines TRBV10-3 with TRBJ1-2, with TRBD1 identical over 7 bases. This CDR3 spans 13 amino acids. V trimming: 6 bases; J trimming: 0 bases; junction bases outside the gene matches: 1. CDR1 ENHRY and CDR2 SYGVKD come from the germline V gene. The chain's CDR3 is CAISGQANYGYTF. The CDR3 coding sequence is TGTGCCATCAGCGGACAGGCTAACTATGGCTACACCTTC.

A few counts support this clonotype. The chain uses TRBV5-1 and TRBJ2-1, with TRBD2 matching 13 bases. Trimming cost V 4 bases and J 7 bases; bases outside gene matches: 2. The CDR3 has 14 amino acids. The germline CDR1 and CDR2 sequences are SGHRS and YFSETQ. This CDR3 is CASSGGLAGNEQFF. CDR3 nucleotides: TGCGCCAGCAGCGGGGGACTAGCGGGGAATGAGCAGTTCTTC.

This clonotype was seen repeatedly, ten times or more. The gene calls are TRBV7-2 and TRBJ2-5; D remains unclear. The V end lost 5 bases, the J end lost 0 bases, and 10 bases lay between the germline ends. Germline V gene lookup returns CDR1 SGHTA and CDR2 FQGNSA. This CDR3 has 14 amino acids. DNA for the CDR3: TGTGCCAGCAGCCTCAGACAACACCAAGAGACCCAGTACTTC. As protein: CASSLRQHQETQYF.

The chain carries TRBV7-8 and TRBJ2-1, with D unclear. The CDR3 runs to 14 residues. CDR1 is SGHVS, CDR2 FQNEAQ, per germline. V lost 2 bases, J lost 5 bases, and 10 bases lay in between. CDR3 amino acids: CASSLLLRNNEQFF. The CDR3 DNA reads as TGTGCCAGCAGCTTACTCCTCAGGAACAATGAGCAGTTCTTC.

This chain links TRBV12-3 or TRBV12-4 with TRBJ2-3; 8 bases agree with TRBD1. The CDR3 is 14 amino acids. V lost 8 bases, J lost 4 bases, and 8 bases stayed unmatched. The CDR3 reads CASGRQGSADTQYF. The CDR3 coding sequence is TGTGCCAGCGGAAGACAGGGGTCCGCAGATACGCAGTATTTT.

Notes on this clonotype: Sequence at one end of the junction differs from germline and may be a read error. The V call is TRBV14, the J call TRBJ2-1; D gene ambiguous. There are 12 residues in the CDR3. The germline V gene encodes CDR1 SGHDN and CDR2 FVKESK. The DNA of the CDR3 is TGTGCCGGCAGCCGTCCCGAGAATGAGCAGTTCTTC. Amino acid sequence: CAGSRPENEQFF.

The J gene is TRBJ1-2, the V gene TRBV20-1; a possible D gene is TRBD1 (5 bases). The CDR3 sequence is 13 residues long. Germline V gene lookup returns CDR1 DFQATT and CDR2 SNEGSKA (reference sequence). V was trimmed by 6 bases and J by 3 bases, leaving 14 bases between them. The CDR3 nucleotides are TGCAGTGCGCGGGACGGTCTCGACTATGGCTACACCTTC. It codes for CSARDGLDYGYTF.

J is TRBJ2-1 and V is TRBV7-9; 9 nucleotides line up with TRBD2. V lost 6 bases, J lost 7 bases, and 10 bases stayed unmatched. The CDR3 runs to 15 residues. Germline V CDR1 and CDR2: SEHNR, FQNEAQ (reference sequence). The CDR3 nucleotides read TGTGCCAGCAGAATGGTGCATAGCGGGAGAAATGAGCAGTTCTTC. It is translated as CASRMVHSGRNEQFF.

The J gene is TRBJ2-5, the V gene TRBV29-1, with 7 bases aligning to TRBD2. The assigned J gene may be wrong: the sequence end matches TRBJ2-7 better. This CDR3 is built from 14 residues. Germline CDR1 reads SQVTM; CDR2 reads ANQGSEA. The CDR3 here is CSVRRGSDSREQYF. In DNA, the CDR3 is TGCAGCGTTCGGCGGGGGTCAGACTCGCGCGAGCAGTACTTC.

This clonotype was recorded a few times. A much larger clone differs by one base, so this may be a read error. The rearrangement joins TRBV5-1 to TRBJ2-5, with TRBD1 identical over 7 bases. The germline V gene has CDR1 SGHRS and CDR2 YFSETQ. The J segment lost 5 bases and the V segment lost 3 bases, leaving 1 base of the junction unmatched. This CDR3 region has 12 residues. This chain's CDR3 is CASSSDRETQYF. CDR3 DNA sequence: TGCGCCAGCAGCTCGGACAGGGAGACCCAGTACTTC.

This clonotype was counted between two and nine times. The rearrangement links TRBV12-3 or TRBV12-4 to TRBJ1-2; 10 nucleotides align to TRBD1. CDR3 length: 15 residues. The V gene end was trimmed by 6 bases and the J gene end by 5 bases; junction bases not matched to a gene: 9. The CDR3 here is CASSRRDRGYYGYTF. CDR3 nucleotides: TGTGCCAGCAGCCGGAGGGACAGGGGATATTATGGCTACACCTTC.

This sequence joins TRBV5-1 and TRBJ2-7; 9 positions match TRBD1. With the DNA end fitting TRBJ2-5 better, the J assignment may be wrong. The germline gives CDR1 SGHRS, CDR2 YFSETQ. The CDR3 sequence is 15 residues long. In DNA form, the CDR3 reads TGCGCCAGCAGCTTGGGGGCCGGGACAGGGAAGACCCAGTACTTC. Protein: CASSLGAGTGKTQYF.

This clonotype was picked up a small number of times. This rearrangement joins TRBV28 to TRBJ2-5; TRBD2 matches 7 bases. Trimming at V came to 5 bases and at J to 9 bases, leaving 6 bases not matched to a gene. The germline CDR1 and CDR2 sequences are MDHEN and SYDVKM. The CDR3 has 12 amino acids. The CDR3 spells CASSPREVSQYF. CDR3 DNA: TGTGCCAGCAGTCCCCGGGAGGTTTCCCAGTACTTC.